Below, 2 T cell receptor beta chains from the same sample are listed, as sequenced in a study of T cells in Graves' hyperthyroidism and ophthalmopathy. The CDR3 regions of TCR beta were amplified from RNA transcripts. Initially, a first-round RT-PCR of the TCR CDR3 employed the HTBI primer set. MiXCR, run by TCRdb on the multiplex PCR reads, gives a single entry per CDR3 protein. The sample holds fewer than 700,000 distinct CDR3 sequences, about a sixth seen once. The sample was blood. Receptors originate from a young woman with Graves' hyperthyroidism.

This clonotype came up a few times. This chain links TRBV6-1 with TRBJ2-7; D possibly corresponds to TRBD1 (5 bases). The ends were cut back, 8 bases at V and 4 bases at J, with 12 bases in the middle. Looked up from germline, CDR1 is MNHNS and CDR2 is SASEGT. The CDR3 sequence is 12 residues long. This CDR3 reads CASLGRDYEQYF. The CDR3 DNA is TGTGCCAGCCTCGGCAGGGATTACGAGCAGTACTTC.

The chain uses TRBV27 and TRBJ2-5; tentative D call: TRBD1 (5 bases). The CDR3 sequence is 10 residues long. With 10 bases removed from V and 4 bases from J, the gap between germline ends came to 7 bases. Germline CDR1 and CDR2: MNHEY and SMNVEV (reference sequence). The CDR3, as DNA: TGTGCCAACACAGGAGAGACCCAGTACTTC. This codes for CANTGETQYF.